Listed below are T cell receptor beta chains from one sample, sequenced in a study of T cell changes during pregnancy in multiple sclerosis. TCRdb keeps only in-frame clones here, not all; method: immunoSEQ multiplex PCR. The table shows roughly 60,000 clones, with 95% to 97% occurring only once. Sequencing used CD8+ T cells from peripheral blood mononuclear cells, obtained after pregnancy. These receptors were taken from a female donor with multiple sclerosis, enrolled in a pregnancy study. Each CDR3 is given with its conserved first and last residue. Each record gives: clone size, J gene, CDR3 length, D gene, V gene, CDR3 DNA, CDR3 protein. A D gene is named only where the DNA matches it firmly. Rows may omit the clone size; those that give it use once, few, many or a size class.

-	TRBJ2-2	19	-	TRBV21-1	TGTGCCAGCAGCAAAGTAAAAAGGAGGACAGATTATAACACCGGGGAGCTGTTTTTT	CASSKVKRRTDYNTGELFF
-	TRBJ2-7	14	TRBD2	TRBV5-1	TGCGCCAGCACCGAGTCGGGGGGGACCTACGAGCAGTACTTC	CASTESGGTYEQYF
-	TRBJ2-4	17	-	TRBV4-1	TGCGCCAGCAGCCAAGATCTGGGGGGAATTGAGGAAAACATTCAGTACTTC	CASSQDLGGIEENIQYF
once	TRBJ2-3	16	TRBD1	TRBV18	TGTGCCAGCTCACTGCAGGGACAGCATAGCACAGATACGCAGTATTTT	CASSLQGQHSTDTQYF
-	TRBJ2-1	14	TRBD2	TRBV29-1	TGCAGCGTGGGAGGACTAGCGGGAGTTGATGAGCAGTTCTTC	CSVGGLAGVDEQFF
-	TRBJ2-3	16	TRBD2	TRBV4-2	TGTGCCAGCAGCCAAGTAAGTTCGGGAGGCTCAGATACGCAGTATTTT	CASSQVSSGGSDTQYF
-	TRBJ2-1	13	-	TRBV12-5	TGTGCTAGTGGTTTGGGGTTGCGGAATGAGCAGTTCTTC	CASGLGLRNEQFF
-	TRBJ1-1	13	TRBD1	TRBV19	TGTGCCAGCCAGACAGGGGCGGTCACTGAAGCTTTCTTT	CASQTGAVTEAFF
-	TRBJ2-7	17	TRBD2	TRBV7-6	TGTGCCAGCAGCTTAGCACACCCCGGGACTAGCGTACACGAGCAGTACTTC	CASSLAHPGTSVHEQYF
-	TRBJ1-1	15	-	TRBV5-6	TGTGCCAGCAGCTTCACCCAGATAGGGCGGGGTGAAGCTTTCTTT	CASSFTQIGRGEAFF
-	TRBJ2-1	13	TRBD2	TRBV29-1	TGCAGCGTTGAAGCGGGAGGCCCGAATGAGCAGTTCTTC	CSVEAGGPNEQFF
-	TRBJ2-3	13	-	TRBV15	TGTGCCACCAGCTCGAGGAGCACAGATACGCAGTATTTT	CATSSRSTDTQYF
-	TRBJ2-1	14	-	TRBV5-8	TGTGCCAGCAGCTTCGGGGGTTTGGTTAATGAGCAGTTCTTC	CASSFGGLVNEQFF
-	TRBJ2-5	13	-	TRBV15	TGTGCCACCAGCAAAGGGGATAGGGAGACCCAGTACTTC	CATSKGDRETQYF
-	TRBJ2-1	14	-	TRBV18	TGTGCCAGCTCACCCCTCCAGCGTTGGGATGAGCAGTTCTTC	CASSPLQRWDEQFF
-	TRBJ2-7	15	TRBD1	TRBV11-2	TGTGCCAGCAGCTTACCCGGGACAGGGGAGTACGAGCAGTACTTC	CASSLPGTGEYEQYF
-	TRBJ2-3	14	TRBD2	TRBV6-5	TGTGCCAGCAGCCACCAGGGACTAACAGATACGCAGTATTTT	CASSHQGLTDTQYF
-	TRBJ1-5	15	-	TRBV15	TGTGCCACCAGCAGAGATGGAGGGATCTATCAGCCCCAGCATTTT	CATSRDGGIYQPQHF
-	TRBJ2-7	16	-	TRBV5-6	TGTGCCAGCAGCTTGGGGATTAGCGGCGCATACTACGAGCAGTACTTC	CASSLGISGAYYEQYF
once	TRBJ2-7	15	-	TRBV4-1	TGCGCCAGCAGCCAAGTTGTGGGGAGCTCCTACGAGCAGTACTTC	CASSQVVGSSYEQYF
-	TRBJ2-7	16	TRBD1	TRBV27	TGTGCCAGCAGTATCTGGGGGACAGGGCCACCAGTCGAGCAGTACTTC	CASSIWGTGPPVEQYF
-	TRBJ2-1	16	TRBD2	TRBV19	TGTGCCAGTAGTATCCAAGGACTAGCGGGAGTCAATGAGCAGTTCTTC	CASSIQGLAGVNEQFF
-	TRBJ1-2	14	TRBD1	TRBV6-5	TGTGCCAGCAGTTACGACCGACAGGGAAATGGCTACACCTTC	CASSYDRQGNGYTF